These 13 T cell receptor beta chains were all obtained from the same sample, sequenced in a study of T cells in Graves' hyperthyroidism and ophthalmopathy. Amplified TCR beta CDR3 regions derived from RNA transcripts. The HTBI primer set served for first-round RT-PCR of the TCR CDR3. TCRdb independently ran MiXCR on the multiplex PCR reads; one entry per CDR3 protein. The sample holds 360,000 or so distinct CDR3 sequences, around 15% seen once. Source material: blood. These receptors were collected from a woman aged 60-75 years with Graves' ophthalmopathy.

This clonotype has a count of ten or more. V usage is TRBV20-1 and J usage is TRBJ2-5; a possible D gene is TRBD2 (6 bases). V was pared by 6 bases and J by 4 bases, with 15 bases between. The germline V gene encodes CDR1 DFQATT and CDR2 SNEGSKA (reference sequence). This CDR3 has 13 amino acids. DNA for the CDR3: TGCAGTGCCCCACGGTCCGGGGGAGAGACCCAGTACTTC. Its translation is CSAPRSGGETQYF.

This clonotype was counted only a few times. V and J are TRBV5-1 and TRBJ2-1; TRBD2 aligns across 12 bases. Germline V lookup: CDR1 SGHRS, CDR2 YFSETQ. The CDR3 runs to 16 residues. J lost 6 bases, V lost 6 bases, and 10 bases had no gene match. CDR3 region: CASTREGLAGTNEQFF. The CDR3 DNA reads TGCGCCAGCACGCGGGAGGGACTAGCGGGCACCAATGAGCAGTTCTTC.

This clonotype was seen at least ten times. This chain connects TRBV7-9 to TRBJ2-1; TRBD2 matches at 12 bases. Germline trimming cut 6 bases from V and 0 bases from J; bases unmatched to any gene: 12. CDR3 length: 19 residues. CDR1 SEHNR and CDR2 FQNEAQ come from the germline V gene (reference sequence). CDR3 nucleotide sequence: TGTGCCAGCAGTAAATCGGCTAGCGGGAGGGCAAGCTCCTACAATGAGCAGTTCTTC. Translated, it gives CASSKSASGRASSYNEQFF.

This clonotype was seen a few times. A much larger clonotype is one base distant, so this may be a read error. The chain is built from TRBV2 and TRBJ2-7, with 9 nucleotides matching TRBD2. CDR1 SNHLY and CDR2 FYNNEI come from the germline V gene. The junction had 10 bases not matched to a gene; V was cut back by 8 bases and J by 2 bases. The CDR3 consists of 15 residues. The DNA of the CDR3 is TGTGCCAGCGGTGCCCTGGCGGGAGGGCCCTACGAGCAGTACTTC. Protein product: CASGALAGGPYEQYF.

This clonotype showed up many times. This chain links TRBV2 with TRBJ1-5; the D gene is possibly TRBD1 (6 bases). The CDR3 is made up of 18 amino acids. The germline V gene encodes CDR1 SNHLY and CDR2 FYNNEI. V lost 4 bases to trimming and J lost 0 bases, with 19 bases between them. As DNA, the CDR3 is TGTGCCAGCAGTGGAAGAGGGGGGGGCCCATATAGCAATCAGCCCCAGCATTTT. It yields the protein CASSGRGGGPYSNQPQHF.

This clonotype came up many times. The J gene is TRBJ1-4, the V gene TRBV28; the D gene is possibly TRBD1 (5 bases). Germline lookup yields CDR1 MDHEN and CDR2 SYDVKM. This CDR3 is built from 15 residues. Trimming cost V 3 bases and J 0 bases, with 8 bases left between them. This CDR3 is CASSLTEATNEKLFF. The CDR3 coding sequence is TGTGCCAGCAGTTTGACAGAAGCAACTAATGAAAAACTGTTTTTT.

Of note for this clonotype: A much larger clone lies one base from this, so it may be a read error. V gene TRBV14 combines with J gene TRBJ2-2; TRBD1 matches 8 bases. The CDR3 is 19 residues long. Germline-derived CDR1 and CDR2 are SGHDN and FVKESK. V trimming: 7 bases; J trimming: 3 bases; junction bases outside the gene matches: 19. The CDR3 region is CASIDRGGPCFADTGELFF. The CDR3 DNA reads TGTGCCAGCATCGACAGGGGTGGACCCTGCTTCGCGGACACCGGGGAGCTGTTTTTT.

This clonotype appeared many times. The rearrangement links TRBV29-1 to TRBJ2-5; 8 nucleotides agree with TRBD1. Germline loops: CDR1 SQVTM, CDR2 ANQGSEA. The trim removed 5 bases at V and 4 bases at J, leaving 3 bases unmatched. The CDR3 spans 12 residues. CDR3 nucleotides: TGCAGCGTTTCGGACAGGGCAGAGACCCAGTACTTC. As protein: CSVSDRAETQYF.

This clonotype occurred many times. This chain joins TRBV10-3 and TRBJ2-7; D uncertain. The CDR3 extends over 17 amino acids. Germline V gene lookup returns CDR1 ENHRY and CDR2 SYGVKD. V lost 3 bases, J lost 3 bases, and 21 bases lay in between. The CDR3 loop reads CAISDLNPWERGYEQYF. The CDR3 DNA reads TGTGCCATCAGTGATCTTAATCCATGGGAAAGAGGCTACGAGCAGTACTTC.

This clonotype has a handful of counts. This chain joins TRBV19 and TRBJ1-4; D unclear. The CDR3 contains 15 residues. Germline V gives CDR1 LNHDA, CDR2 SQIVND (reference sequence). With 3 bases removed from V and 2 bases from J, the gap between germline ends came to 10 bases. CDR3 region: CASSIAGDTNEKLFF. The CDR3 DNA follows: TGTGCCAGTAGTATTGCCGGGGATACTAATGAAAAACTGTTTTTT.

This clonotype was counted ten times or more. Because the CDR3's place on the DNA is in doubt, the DNA is left out and the CDR3 is given as listed by TCRdb. The rearrangement links TRBV18 to TRBJ2-1; the table's D gene call, TRBD1, was not cross checked with the DNA. Germline values: CDR1 KGHSH, CDR2 LQKENI. Counting both end residues, the CDR3 totals 15 amino acids. The CDR3 here is CASSPYFGAGDEQFF.

The J gene is TRBJ1-3, the V gene TRBV10-3, with 9 bases lining up with TRBD1. V lost 0 bases to trimming and J lost 2 bases; unmatched junction nucleotides: 5. CDR1 and CDR2 from the germline V gene are ENHRY and SYGVKD. There are 17 residues in the CDR3. The CDR3 DNA reads as TGTGCCATCAGTGAGTCGTTGGACAGGGGCACTGGAAACACCATATATTTT. Encoded protein: CAISESLDRGTGNTIYF.

This clonotype was seen ten or more times. The chain couples TRBV5-1 to TRBJ2-5, with D possibly being TRBD2 (5 bases). CDR3 size: 14 residues. Trimming shortened V by 4 bases and J by 3 bases, and 13 bases separated the two germline ends. CDR1 SGHRS and CDR2 YFSETQ come from the germline V gene. The CDR3 protein is CASSTTNAKETQYF. The DNA for the CDR3 is TGCGCCAGCAGCACGACTAACGCTAAAGAGACCCAGTACTTC.